The 10 T cell receptor beta chains given below trace back to one sample, sequenced in a study of cytomegalovirus exposure and HLA in healthy donors. With 60 Vbeta and 13 Jbeta primers, the PCR was carried out. Assay: immunoSEQ multiplex PCR; the TCRdb copy retains only in-frame clones and omits some. The table includes some 180,000 clones, 84% detected once. The sample comprised PBMCs. These receptors all stem from a girl aged 2 to 10 in good health and CMV-seropositive.

This chain links TRBV7-9 with TRBJ1-1; possible D gene TRBD1, 6 bases. The germline CDR1 and CDR2 sequences are SEHNR and FQNEAQ (reference sequence). V was cut by 6 bases and J by 0 bases, with 17 bases left in between. The CDR3 loop spans 16 amino acids. This CDR3 is CASSLQGGSVNTEAFF. For the CDR3, the DNA is TGTGCCAGCAGTCTACAGGGTGGAAGTGTGAACACTGAAGCTTTCTTT.

V is TRBV11-1 and J is TRBJ2-5; tentative D call: TRBD2 (6 bases). Germline CDR1 reads SGHAT; CDR2 reads FQDESV (reference sequence). V was cut by 5 bases and J by 4 bases, with 11 bases left in between. This CDR3 has 13 residues. CDR3 region: CASSRGLGETQYF. In DNA form, the CDR3 reads TGTGCCAGCAGCCGGGGACTTGGAGAGACCCAGTACTTC.

The chain employs TRBV5-1 and TRBJ2-3; 9 bases are shared with TRBD1. After removal of 7 bases from V and 2 bases from J, the junction contained 5 bases not matched to a gene. CDR3 length: 14 residues. CDR1 and CDR2 from the germline V gene are SGHRS and YFSETQ. CDR3 nucleotide sequence: TGCGCCAGCTTCCGGGACAGGGTCACAGATACGCAGTATTTT. Translated, it gives CASFRDRVTDTQYF.

The chain joins TRBV19 to TRBJ2-1, with 8 bases that match TRBD2. The junction had 6 bases not matched to a gene; V was cut back by 1 base and J by 10 bases. Germline V gene data show CDR1 as LNHDA and CDR2 as SQIVND (reference sequence). CDR3 length: 14 amino acids. In DNA, the CDR3 is TGTGCCAGTAGTATAGGTATTAGCGGGGCCGAGCAGTTCTTC. Protein sequence: CASSIGISGAEQFF.

The chain employs TRBV9 and TRBJ2-3; 7 bases agree with TRBD2. Germline V gene lookup returns CDR1 SGDLS and CDR2 YYNGEE. The junction had 1 base not matched to a gene; V was cut back by 0 bases and J by 0 bases. This CDR3 has 15 amino acids. The CDR3 DNA follows: TGTGCCAGCAGCGTAGGGGGGGGTAGCACAGATACGCAGTATTTT. This sequence encodes CASSVGGGSTDTQYF.

The J gene is TRBJ1-1, the V gene TRBV6-5; D unresolved. The CDR3 spans 11 residues. Germline V gene lookup returns CDR1 MNHEY and CDR2 SVGAGI. Trimming removed 2 bases from V and 5 bases from J, with 3 bases in between. CDR3 protein: CASSYQTEAFF. DNA for the CDR3: TGTGCCAGCAGTTACCAGACTGAAGCTTTCTTT.

This sequence joins TRBV10-3 and TRBJ2-5, with TRBD1 matching 9 bases. CDR3 length equals 16 residues. Germline V gives CDR1 ENHRY, CDR2 SYGVKD. V trimming: 2 bases; J trimming: 4 bases; junction bases outside the gene matches: 8. The CDR3 spells CAISETGTGKGETQYF. CDR3 DNA: TGTGCCATCAGTGAGACCGGGACAGGGAAGGGAGAGACCCAGTACTTC.

This chain links TRBV5-4 with TRBJ1-6; D not resolved. The V gene lost 0 bases and the J gene lost 4 bases, with 8 bases spanning the gap. The germline gives CDR1 SGHNT, CDR2 YYREEE (reference sequence). The CDR3 covers 15 residues. DNA of the CDR3: TGTGCCAGCAGCTTGGATTTGAGTTATAATTCACCCCTCCACTTT. Translation gives CASSLDLSYNSPLHF.

The J gene is TRBJ1-1, the V gene TRBV27; D is unclear. Deletions cut 3 bases from V and 0 bases from J, with 11 bases between. The germline gives CDR1 MNHEY, CDR2 SMNVEV (reference sequence). CDR3 length: 15 amino acids. The CDR3 here is CASSLQWALNTEAFF. In DNA, the CDR3 is TGTGCCAGCAGTTTGCAATGGGCCTTGAACACTGAAGCTTTCTTT.

The V call is TRBV9, the J call TRBJ2-1, with a possible D match to TRBD2 (5 bases). The germline gives CDR1 SGDLS, CDR2 YYNGEE. The CDR3 extends over 14 amino acids. V was shortened by 4 bases and J by 6 bases, with 14 bases between the two germline ends. The CDR3, as DNA: TGTGCCAGCAGCACCCGGACTTTTTCCAATGAGCAGTTCTTC. This translates into CASSTRTFSNEQFF. The full variable domain, with the rest looked up from reference TRBV9 and TRBJ2-1, is DSGVTQTPKHLITATGQRVTLRCSPRSGDLSVYWYQQSLDQGLQFLIQYYNGEERAKGNILERFSAQQFPDLHSELNLSSLELGDSALYFCASSTRTFSNEQFFGPGTRLTVL.